These 32 T cell receptor beta chains were sequenced from one sample in a study of PD-1 blockade in classical Hodgkin lymphoma. In every patient, relapse followed autologous stem cell transplantation, while exposure to brentuximab vedotin differed. Produced via immunoSEQ multiplex PCR; TCRdb's table is partial and in-frame only. The sample lists more than 45,000 clones; approximately 70% were seen once. The sequencing used peripheral blood mononuclear cells (PBMCs), collected before the second cycle of nivolumab. The receptors stem from a human donor with classical Hodgkin lymphoma.

The V and J genes are TRBV27 and TRBJ1-5; TRBD1 might be the D (6 bases). Germline V lookup: CDR1 MNHEY, CDR2 SMNVEV (reference sequence). Trimming took 4 bases from V and 3 from J, leaving 13 bases between them. The CDR3 length is 15 residues. CDR3 sequence reads: CASSSGTIPNQPQHF. The DNA for the CDR3 is TGTGCCAGCAGTTCCGGGACAATCCCCAATCAGCCCCAGCATTTT.

The V and J genes are TRBV27 and TRBJ1-2; no clear D. The CDR3 spans 15 residues. CDR1 and CDR2 (germline): MNHEY, SMNVEV (reference sequence). Trimming took off 1 base at V and 8 bases at J, with 17 bases between the two ends. The CDR3 bases are TGTGCCAGCAGTTTATTTTCGGCCGACCGGCGGGGCTACACCTTC. Its protein product is CASSLFSADRRGYTF.

The V call is TRBV7-9, the J call TRBJ2-3, with D perhaps assigned TRBD1 or TRBD2 (5 bases each). V was clipped by 2 bases and J by 0 bases, with 12 bases between them. CDR1 and CDR2 (germline): SEHNR, FQNEAQ (reference sequence). This CDR3 spans 16 amino acids. The CDR3 region is CASSLLGTLSTDTQYF. In DNA form, the CDR3 reads TGTGCCAGCAGCTTATTGGGGACCCTAAGCACAGATACGCAGTATTTT.

The chain uses TRBV28 and TRBJ1-1; D gene unclear. The V and J ends lost 2 bases and 11 bases respectively, with 9 bases between them. Germline V CDR1 and CDR2: MDHEN, SYDVKM. CDR3 size: 11 residues. In DNA, the CDR3 is TGTGCCAGCAGTTTAGACCGTGTCGCTTTCTTT. It yields the protein CASSLDRVAFF.

The chain has TRBV5-8 and TRBJ2-5; D not certain. Germline V gene lookup returns CDR1 SGHTS and CDR2 YDEGEE. Trimming took 1 base from V and 3 from J, leaving 7 bases between them. This CDR3 has 13 residues. The CDR3 sequence is CASSLYGKETQYF. In DNA, the CDR3 is TGTGCCAGCAGCTTGTACGGAAAAGAGACCCAGTACTTC.

This clone was recorded only once. The chain has TRBV19 and TRBJ2-4; TRBD1 matches 8 bases. V lost 5 bases, J lost 1 base, and 7 bases stayed unmatched. This CDR3 contains 16 residues. Germline lookup yields CDR1 LNHDA and CDR2 SQIVND (reference sequence). The CDR3 bases are TGTGCCAGTAGTGATGCAGGGGGCTTTGCCAAAAACATTCAGTACTTC. Its protein is CASSDAGGFAKNIQYF.

The chain is built from TRBV6-5 and TRBJ2-5; a weak D match, TRBD2 (5 bases). The germline CDR1 and CDR2 sequences are MNHEY and SVGAGI. Trimming took off 3 bases at V and 2 bases at J, with 7 bases between the two ends. This CDR3 comprises 13 residues. The CDR3 DNA reads TGTGCCAGCAGTTATGGGAGACAAGAGACCCAGTACTTC. Amino acids: CASSYGRQETQYF.

The genes are TRBV5-1 and TRBJ2-3; possibly TRBD1 for D (6 bases). The CDR3 is 16 amino acids. Germline lookup yields CDR1 SGHRS and CDR2 YFSETQ. V was cut by 2 bases and J by 0 bases, with 13 bases left in between. The CDR3 region is CASSFRGQSSTDTQYF. CDR3 nucleotides: TGCGCCAGCAGCTTCCGTGGACAGAGTAGCACAGATACGCAGTATTTT.

V and J are TRBV19 and TRBJ2-7, with 7 bases identical to TRBD2. V lost 3 bases, J lost 1 base, and 6 bases stayed unmatched. Germline V CDR1 and CDR2: LNHDA, SQIVND (reference sequence). The CDR3 runs to 15 residues. CDR3 in amino acids: CASSISAGDSYEQYF. CDR3 sequence (DNA): TGTGCCAGTAGTATTTCCGCGGGGGATTCCTACGAGCAGTACTTC.

The V and J genes are TRBV6-6 and TRBJ2-7; D uncertain. The CDR3 is 13 amino acids. The ends were cut back, 4 bases at V and 3 bases at J, with 10 bases in the middle. The germline CDR1 and CDR2 sequences are MNHNY and SVGAGI (reference sequence). The CDR3 region is CASSSRMNYEQYF. CDR3 in DNA: TGTGCCAGCAGTTCACGGATGAACTACGAGCAGTACTTC.

J is TRBJ1-1 and V is TRBV6-5, with no clear D. Trimming removed 2 bases from V and 0 bases from J, with 7 bases in between. The CDR3 spans 14 residues. CDR1 MNHEY and CDR2 SVGAGI come from the germline V gene. CDR3 in DNA: TGTGCCAGCAGTTACGGTCCGGTGAACACTGAAGCTTTCTTT. Translated: CASSYGPVNTEAFF.

This clone was observed a few times. The chain has TRBV5-1 and TRBJ1-5; no reliable D call. The V end was cut by 0 bases, the J end by 0 bases, with 4 bases between. This CDR3 comprises 14 residues. CDR1 and CDR2 from the germline V gene are SGHRS and YFSETQ. The CDR3 nucleotides read TGCGCCAGCAGCTTGGGATTTAGCAATCAGCCCCAGCATTTT. Translated, it gives CASSLGFSNQPQHF.

The J gene is TRBJ1-2, the V gene TRBV7-5; TRBD1 reflects the table's D call only, with no check against the DNA. TRBV7-5 is flagged as a pseudogene. The CDR3 consists of 19 residues. CDR3 protein: CVRSPPPRGQGASGYGYTF. CDR3 sequence (DNA): TGTGTCAGAAGCCCCCCCCCGAGGGGACAGGGGGCGTCGGGCTATGGCTACACCTTC.

The gene calls are TRBV7-9 and TRBJ1-3; TRBD1 is a possible D gene (5 bases). The germline CDR1 and CDR2 sequences are SEHNR and FQNEAQ (reference sequence). The CDR3 extends over 16 amino acids. Trimming took off 1 base at V and 4 bases at J, with 14 bases between the two ends. CDR3 loop: CASSLVSGGSGNTIYF. CDR3 DNA sequence: TGTGCCAGCAGCTTAGTTTCTGGGGGTAGCGGAAACACCATATATTTT.

The J gene is TRBJ2-1, the V gene TRBV12-5; 8 nucleotides agree with TRBD2. The germline CDR1 and CDR2 sequences are LGHNT and FRNRAP. The V and J ends lost 8 bases and 8 bases, in that order; junction bases with no gene match: 8. CDR3 size: 13 residues. The CDR3 loop is CASSGRGADEQFF. The CDR3 DNA sequence: TGTGCTAGTAGTGGGCGGGGGGCGGATGAGCAGTTCTTC.

The V call is TRBV6-1, the J call TRBJ1-5; TRBD1 matches 7 bases. V shed 4 bases and J 0 bases; nucleotides not matched to a gene: 3. Looked up from germline, CDR1 is MNHNS and CDR2 is SASEGT. This CDR3 region has 15 residues. The CDR3 loop reads CASSGQGHSNQPQHF. Here the CDR3 DNA reads TGTGCCAGCAGTGGACAGGGTCATAGCAATCAGCCCCAGCATTTT.

Remarks on this clone: At one end, the junction sequence differs from germline, possibly due to a read error. The chain uses TRBV6-6 and TRBJ1-5, with TRBD1 matching 9 bases. Germline V gene data show CDR1 as MNHNY and CDR2 as SVGAGI (reference sequence). This CDR3 is built from 12 residues. The CDR3 spells CASSPPRDRESF. In DNA form, the CDR3 reads TGTGCCAGCAGTCCGCCCCGGGACAGGGAGTCTTTT.

The chain is built from TRBV7-2 and TRBJ2-7; no clear D. This CDR3 contains 14 residues. Per germline, CDR1 SGHTA and CDR2 FQGNSA. The V end lost 5 bases, the J end lost 6 bases, and 17 bases lay between the germline ends. The CDR3 nucleotides read TGTGCCAGCAGCCCTATGGGTGGGGTAATCGAGCAGTACTTC. Its protein is CASSPMGGVIEQYF.

The gene calls are TRBV30 and TRBJ1-1; 8 bases agree with TRBD1. Germline CDR1 GTSNPN, CDR2 SVGIG (reference sequence). J lost 5 bases, V lost 2 bases, and 1 base had no gene match. This CDR3 is built from 12 residues. DNA of the CDR3: TGTGCCTGGAGTCGACAGGGGACTGAAGCTTTCTTT. This sequence encodes CAWSRQGTEAFF.

The rearrangement uses TRBV6-1 and TRBJ1-5; D gene uncertain. Germline assignment: CDR1 MNHNS and CDR2 SASEGT. This CDR3 has 12 residues. Trimming stripped 4 bases from V and 3 bases from J, with 4 bases between. CDR3 coding DNA: TGTGCCAGCAGTGTAGTCAATCAGCCCCAGCATTTT. Its protein is CASSVVNQPQHF.

The chain carries TRBV29-1 and TRBJ2-3; D remains unclear. CDR1 is SQVTM, CDR2 ANQGSEA, per germline. V was clipped by 7 bases and J by 0 bases, with 8 bases between them. The CDR3 loop spans 12 amino acids. The CDR3 nucleotides read TGCAGCGCCGGACGGAGCACAGATACGCAGTATTTT. Encoded protein: CSAGRSTDTQYF.

The chain recombines TRBV5-1 with TRBJ2-2; D is possibly TRBD1 (6 bases). V dropped 2 bases and J dropped 0 bases, with 11 bases sitting between them. The CDR3 is 16 amino acids. Germline lookup yields CDR1 SGHRS and CDR2 YFSETQ. The CDR3 loop is CASSFWDTANTGELFF. For the CDR3, the DNA is TGCGCCAGCAGCTTTTGGGACACCGCGAACACCGGGGAGCTGTTTTTT. Full variable domain (remainder filled in from reference TRBV5-1 and TRBJ2-2): KAGVTQTPRYLIKTRGQQVTLSCSPISGHRSVSWYQQTPGQGLQFLFEYFSETQRNKGNFPGRFSGRQFSNSRSEMNVSTLELGDSALYLCASSFWDTANTGELFFGEGSRLTVL.

Turning to this clone: At one end the junction does not follow the germline gene, possibly because of a read error. The gene calls are TRBV18 and TRBJ2-2, with 8 bases identical to TRBD1. In germline, CDR1 is KGHSH, CDR2 LQKENI. The CDR3 totals 15 residues. The CDR3, as DNA: TGTGCCAGCTCCCCACAGGGGGATAACACCGGGGAGCTGTTTTTT. This gives the protein CASSPQGDNTGELFF.

This clone was seen more than once but under ten times. This chain joins TRBV29-1 and TRBJ2-1; D may be TRBD1 or TRBD2 (6 bases each). Germline V gene data show CDR1 as SQVTM and CDR2 as ANQGSEA. The CDR3 has 12 amino acids. V lost 4 bases to trimming and J lost 10 bases, with 14 bases between them. CDR3 DNA: TGCAGCGTTGTATACGGGGGCAGGGAGCAGTTCTTC. The encoded protein is CSVVYGGREQFF.

The chain recombines TRBV2 with TRBJ1-4; 11 nucleotides align to TRBD1. V gave up 4 bases and J gave up 7 bases; unmatched junction bases: 5. The CDR3 spans 15 residues. CDR1 is SNHLY and CDR2 is FYNNEI in the germline V gene. CDR3 region: CASSADRGRVEKLFF. CDR3 DNA sequence: TGTGCCAGCAGTGCGGACAGGGGGCGCGTTGAAAAACTGTTTTTT.

CDR3 protein: CASSPTGRSTEAFF. The CDR3 nucleotides read TGTGCCAGCAGTCCCACAGGGAGGAGCACTGAAGCTTTCTTT. The chain links TRBV27 to TRBJ1-1; D is perhaps TRBD1 (6 bases). Trimming pared 5 bases from V and 4 bases from J, leaving 14 bases between. The CDR3 spans 14 residues. The V gene's germline CDR1 is MNHEY and CDR2 SMNVEV (reference sequence).

The V call is TRBV27, the J call TRBJ2-7, with 8 bases fitting TRBD2. This CDR3 has 16 residues. Losses at the gene ends were 5 bases for V and 4 bases for J; bases not matched to a gene: 13. Germline CDR1 and CDR2: MNHEY and SMNVEV (reference sequence). The CDR3 DNA sequence: TGTGCCAGCAGTGAAAAACCGGGACTAGGGCCTTACGAGCAGTACTTC. Its translation: CASSEKPGLGPYEQYF.

V usage is TRBV5-6 and J usage is TRBJ2-3; D may be TRBD1 or TRBD2 (5 bases each). Per the germline V gene, CDR1 is SGHDT and CDR2 is YYEEEE. The V gene lost 3 bases and the J gene lost 3 bases, with 17 bases spanning the gap. The CDR3 is made up of 16 amino acids. The CDR3 DNA follows: TGTGCCAGCAGCTCGCTTCCGGGACCCTCTACAGATACGCAGTATTTT. Amino acid sequence: CASSSLPGPSTDTQYF.

This clone was counted a single time. V usage is TRBV7-8 and J usage is TRBJ1-1; perhaps TRBD1 as D (5 bases). Trimming removed 1 base from V and 0 bases from J, with 18 bases in between. There are 18 residues in the CDR3. CDR1 is SGHVS and CDR2 is FQNEAQ in the germline V gene. CDR3 amino acids: CASSLVQGWGSMNTEAFF. CDR3 in DNA: TGTGCCAGCAGCTTAGTTCAGGGATGGGGTAGTATGAACACTGAAGCTTTCTTT.

The J gene is TRBJ2-7, the V gene TRBV6-5, with TRBD2 matching 9 bases. Germline CDR1 and CDR2: MNHEY and SVGAGI. The CDR3 covers 16 residues. The trim removed 2 bases at V and 0 bases at J, leaving 5 bases unmatched. CDR3 sequence reads: CASSYATSGSSYEQYF. CDR3 DNA: TGTGCCAGCAGTTACGCGACTAGCGGATCCTCCTACGAGCAGTACTTC.

V and J are TRBV7-9 and TRBJ1-2; the D is unclear. V was clipped by 0 bases and J by 7 bases, with 18 bases between them. The CDR3 length is 16 residues. Per the germline V gene, CDR1 is SEHNR and CDR2 is FQNEAQ (reference sequence). CDR3 sequence (DNA): TGTGCCAGCAGCTTAGCGGGTGGGCCTCCGGGAGGTGGCTACACCTTC. It encodes CASSLAGGPPGGGYTF.

The chain carries TRBV11-2 and TRBJ2-1; D is possibly TRBD2 (5 bases). The CDR3 has 15 amino acids. Per the germline V gene, CDR1 is SGHAT and CDR2 is FQNNGV. Deletions cut 2 bases from V and 8 bases from J, with 16 bases between. This chain's CDR3 is CASSLWVTRAHEQFF. CDR3 nucleotide sequence: TGTGCCAGCAGCTTATGGGTTACTAGGGCGCATGAGCAGTTCTTC.